The 32 T cell receptor beta chains in this list originate from one sample, sequenced in a study of blood T cell repertoires in COVID-19. Data came from immunoSEQ multiplex PCR; TCRdb stores just in-frame clones and leaves some out. The sample comprises some 260,000 clones, about 88% of which are singletons, and 0.9% to 1% rests with the top ten. The sequencing input was peripheral blood. These receptor sequences come from a woman aged 40 to 55 who had recovered from COVID-19.

In regard to this clone: A junction boundary mismatches the germline segment, possibly from a read error. The chain carries TRBV7-7 and TRBJ2-6; a weak D match, TRBD1 (7 bases). CDR3 length equals 19 residues. The germline gives CDR1 SSHAT, CDR2 FNYEAQ (reference sequence). The CDR3 sequence is CASSPWELGRGAGANVLTF. Here the CDR3 DNA reads TGTGCTAGCAGCCCATGGGAACTTGGCAGGGGGGCTGGGGCCAACGTCCTGACTTTC.

The V call is TRBV10-3, the J call TRBJ1-2; possible D gene TRBD1, 5 bases. The V end lost 3 bases, the J end lost 6 bases, and 11 bases lay between the germline ends. This CDR3 has 13 amino acids. Germline CDR1 and CDR2: ENHRY and SYGVKD. CDR3 DNA: TGTGCCATCAGTGACCTCGGGGGTCATGGCTACACCTTC. Its protein is CAISDLGGHGYTF.

This clone has a handful of counts. V is TRBV11-2 and J is TRBJ2-7; 7 bases align to TRBD2. CDR3 length: 17 amino acids. Per the germline V gene, CDR1 is SGHAT and CDR2 is FQNNGV. With 1 base clipped from V and 2 bases from J, the junction kept 11 bases outside the gene matches. CDR3: CASSLGGRTRPTYEQYF. The CDR3 nucleotides are TGTGCCAGCAGCTTAGGGGGCCGGACTAGGCCCACCTACGAGCAGTACTTC.

The chain recombines TRBV7-2 with TRBJ1-1, with D possibly matching TRBD1 (6 bases). Germline values: CDR1 SGHTA, CDR2 FQGNSA. The V end lost 1 base, the J end lost 3 bases, and 6 bases lay between the germline ends. The CDR3 is 13 amino acids. The CDR3 loop reads CASSLEGDTEAFF. CDR3 nucleotides: TGTGCCAGCAGCTTAGAGGGGGACACTGAAGCTTTCTTT.

The chain employs TRBV7-2 and TRBJ2-5; perhaps TRBD1 as D (6 bases). Germline V gene data show CDR1 as SGHTA and CDR2 as FQGNSA. Between the trimmed V and J ends, which lost 5 bases and 4 bases, there was a span of 17 bases. The CDR3 runs 15 residues. Here the CDR3 reads CASSTEPGRGETQYF. CDR3 nucleotides: TGTGCCAGCAGCACTGAACCCGGCAGGGGAGAGACCCAGTACTTC.

The CDR3, as DNA: TGTGCCCAGCTAGGGGGACCCGGCTATGGCTACACCTTC. This gives the protein CAQLGGPGYGYTF. The chain uses TRBV30 and TRBJ1-2, with D possibly TRBD1 on 6 matching bases. The germline V gene encodes CDR1 GTSNPN and CDR2 SVGIG (reference sequence). This CDR3 has 13 amino acids. Trimming left V 8 bases short and J 4 bases short, with 17 bases between.

This chain connects TRBV5-1 to TRBJ1-6; D is uncertain. Germline V gene data show CDR1 as SGHRS and CDR2 as YFSETQ. Trimming shortened V by 4 bases and J by 6 bases, and 11 bases separated the two germline ends. This CDR3 has 14 residues. CDR3 nucleotides: TGCGCCAGCAGCCCGGGAGGCGGTAATTCACCCCTCCACTTT. This gives the protein CASSPGGGNSPLHF. The full variable domain, rest sourced from reference TRBV5-1 and TRBJ1-6, is KAGVTQTPRYLIKTRGQQVTLSCSPISGHRSVSWYQQTPGQGLQFLFEYFSETQRNKGNFPGRFSGRQFSNSRSEMNVSTLELGDSALYLCASSPGGGNSPLHFGNGTRLTVT.

This clone has just a few counts. CDR3 coding DNA: TGTGCCTGGAGCGCCACGACAGGGAGAGGAGAGACCCAGTACTTC. Encoded protein: CAWSATTGRGETQYF. The V gene is TRBV30, the J gene TRBJ2-5, with TRBD1 matching 7 bases. The length of the CDR3 is 15 residues. Trimming cost V 3 bases and J 4 bases; bases outside gene matches: 11. Germline V gives CDR1 GTSNPN, CDR2 SVGIG (reference sequence).

This clone has only one observation. The CDR3 DNA reads TGTGCCAGCAGCCCCCCCGGGACAGGGTCCTACAATGAGCAGTTCTTC. Protein product: CASSPPGTGSYNEQFF. The chain links TRBV7-2 to TRBJ2-1; 9 nucleotides agree with TRBD1. J gave up 1 base and V 5 bases, and 6 bases lay outside the gene matches. Germline CDR1 is SGHTA and CDR2 is FQGNSA. This CDR3 has 16 residues.

CDR3 coding DNA: TGTGCCACCAGCAGAGGGGGCGGCTCTGGAAACACCATATATTTT. Protein sequence: CATSRGGGSGNTIYF. This rearrangement joins TRBV15 to TRBJ1-3; tentatively, D is TRBD1 (5 bases). Germline-derived CDR1 and CDR2 are LNHNV and YYDKDF (reference sequence). The V and J ends lost 1 base and 0 bases respectively, with 7 bases between them. The CDR3 length is 15 residues. Full variable domain (outside the CDR3, taken from reference TRBV15 and TRBJ1-3): DAMVIQNPRYQVTQFGKPVTLSCSQTLNHNVMYWYQQKSSQAPKLLFHYYDKDFNNEADTPDNFQSRRPNTSFCFLDIRSPGLGDTAMYLCATSRGGGSGNTIYFGEGSWLTVV.

V gene TRBV28 combines with J gene TRBJ2-3; weak D call: TRBD2 (5 bases). CDR3 size: 12 residues. With 8 bases removed from V and 6 bases from J, the gap between germline ends came to 12 bases. Germline values: CDR1 MDHEN, CDR2 SYDVKM. The CDR3 loop reads CASGSAADTQYF. CDR3 bases: TGTGCCAGCGGATCAGCGGCGGATACGCAGTATTTT.

This chain's CDR3 is CASSIVGQPTYEQYF. CDR3 in DNA: TGTGCCAGTAGTATAGTGGGACAACCGACCTACGAGCAGTACTTC. The chain is built from TRBV19 and TRBJ2-7, with a tentative D call TRBD1 (6 bases). This CDR3 comprises 15 residues. V shed 1 base and J shed 2 bases, with 12 bases lying between them. The V gene's germline CDR1 is LNHDA and CDR2 SQIVND (reference sequence).

This sequence joins TRBV7-2 and TRBJ2-7; D is undetermined. Trimming removed 2 bases at V and 0 bases at J, with 11 bases between. Germline V lookup: CDR1 SGHTA, CDR2 FQGNSA. The CDR3 contains 15 residues. CDR3 residues: CASSLWPPISYEQYF. The CDR3 bases are TGTGCCAGCAGCTTATGGCCGCCGATCTCCTACGAGCAGTACTTC. Combining the CDR3 with reference TRBV7-2 and TRBJ2-7 gives the whole variable domain GAGVSQSPSNKVTEKGKDVELRCDPISGHTALYWYRQSLGQGLEFLIYFQGNSAPDKSGLPSDRFSAERTGGSVSTLTIQRTQQEDSAVYLCASSLWPPISYEQYFGPGTRLTVT.

The chain couples TRBV18 to TRBJ1-1; 8 bases are a match to TRBD1. There are 15 residues in the CDR3. V was clipped by 3 bases and J by 2 bases; unmatched bases: 5. Germline CDR1 reads KGHSH; CDR2 reads LQKENI. CDR3: CASSPQQGGNTEAFF. The CDR3 DNA is TGTGCCAGCTCACCCCAACAGGGGGGAAACACTGAAGCTTTCTTT.

This clone was observed a single time. V and J are TRBV20-1 and TRBJ2-1, with TRBD1 as a possible D gene (5 bases). The CDR3 runs 11 residues. V lost 5 bases and J 4 bases, leaving 6 bases between the germline ends. The germline V gene encodes CDR1 DFQATT and CDR2 SNEGSKA (reference sequence). The CDR3 reads CSAGAYNEQFF. Written as DNA, the CDR3 is TGCAGTGCTGGGGCTTACAATGAGCAGTTCTTC.

This chain uses TRBV11-2 with TRBJ2-3; TRBD2 might be the D (7 bases). The CDR3 has 17 residues. Germline V gives CDR1 SGHAT, CDR2 FQNNGV. Trimming cost V 2 bases and J 2 bases, with 17 bases left between them. This chain's CDR3 is CASSLRRGGGPTDTQYF. The CDR3 DNA follows: TGTGCCAGCAGCTTAAGGAGGGGGGGAGGGCCCACAGATACGCAGTATTTT.

This clone appeared once. This rearrangement joins TRBV15 to TRBJ2-7, with D maybe TRBD2 (5 bases). This CDR3 is 14 amino acids long. The germline V gene encodes CDR1 LNHNV and CDR2 YYDKDF (reference sequence). Trimming took off 5 bases at V and 9 bases at J, with 20 bases between the two ends. In nucleotides, the CDR3 is TGTGCCACCAGCGGAGTAGCGCCTGCTAATCGGCAGTACGTC. The encoded protein is CATSGVAPANRQYV.

This sequence joins TRBV4-1 and TRBJ2-5; 9 positions agree with TRBD1. This CDR3 is built from 18 residues. CDR1 is MGHRA and CDR2 is YSYEKL in the germline V gene. V lost 5 bases, J lost 1 base, and 14 bases stayed unmatched. The CDR3 DNA reads as TGCGCCAGCAGCGGGGGTCTGGGGACAGGGCCCCTCCAAGAGACCCAGTACTTC. Its protein product is CASSGGLGTGPLQETQYF.

The chain employs TRBV9 and TRBJ2-5; 11 bases match TRBD2. Germline values: CDR1 SGDLS, CDR2 YYNGEE. The CDR3 covers 17 residues. Losses at the gene ends were 0 bases for V and 4 bases for J; bases not matched to a gene: 8. CDR3 amino acids: CASSVAPLAGVGETQYF. The CDR3, as DNA: TGTGCCAGCAGCGTAGCCCCACTAGCGGGAGTAGGAGAGACCCAGTACTTC. Combining the CDR3 with reference TRBV9 and TRBJ2-5 gives the whole variable domain DSGVTQTPKHLITATGQRVTLRCSPRSGDLSVYWYQQSLDQGLQFLIQYYNGEERAKGNILERFSAQQFPDLHSELNLSSLELGDSALYFCASSVAPLAGVGETQYFGPGTRLLVL.

J is TRBJ2-3 and V is TRBV21-1; no check of the table's D call, TRBD1, against the DNA was made. TRBV21-1 is marked as a pseudogene. The CDR3 sequence is 17 residues long. The CDR3 sequence is CASSKGKGTGAPDTQYF. The CDR3 bases are TGTGCCAGCAGCAAAGGAAAGGGGACAGGGGCCCCAGATACGCAGTATTTT.

The rearrangement links TRBV24-1 to TRBJ1-5; D might be TRBD1 (5 bases). V was cut by 3 bases and J by 3 bases, with 14 bases left in between. The CDR3 sequence is 16 residues long. Germline V gives CDR1 KGHDR, CDR2 SFDVKD. The CDR3: CATSDPQRGINQPQHF. In DNA, the CDR3 is TGTGCCACCAGTGATCCCCAGCGGGGGATCAATCAGCCCCAGCATTTT.

The chain links TRBV6-6 to TRBJ2-5, with 11 bases identical to TRBD1. The CDR3 spans 15 residues. With 6 bases clipped from V and 4 bases from J, the junction kept 7 bases outside the gene matches. Germline V gene sequence: CDR1 MNHNY, CDR2 SVGAGI (reference sequence). This CDR3 is CASSLGQGGIETQYF. The CDR3 coding sequence is TGTGCCAGCAGCCTGGGACAGGGGGGGATAGAGACCCAGTACTTC.

This clone occurred once. Here the CDR3 DNA reads TGTGCCAGCAGTCCGTCTGGGGCCCATAACTATGGCTACACCTTC. It specifies CASSPSGAHNYGYTF. V usage is TRBV27 and J usage is TRBJ1-2; tentatively, D is TRBD1 (5 bases). The CDR3 runs to 15 residues. The germline V gene encodes CDR1 MNHEY and CDR2 SMNVEV (reference sequence). The ends were cut back, 5 bases at V and 1 base at J, with 14 bases in the middle.

On this clone: This sample also contains other DNA sequences that code for the same CDR3. The chain employs TRBV30 and TRBJ1-5; D is perhaps TRBD1 (5 bases). The V gene lost 3 bases and the J gene lost 4 bases, with 10 bases spanning the gap. Germline V gene data show CDR1 as GTSNPN and CDR2 as SVGIG (reference sequence). The CDR3 spans 13 residues. CDR3 in DNA: TGTGCCTGGAGGGGCAGGGCAAATCAGCCCCAGCATTTT. Its translation: CAWRGRANQPQHF.

The chain is built from TRBV6-5 and TRBJ1-1, with D perhaps TRBD1 (6 bases). Germline lookup yields CDR1 MNHEY and CDR2 SVGAGI. The CDR3 spans 15 residues. V lost 7 bases, J lost 5 bases, and 20 bases lay in between. In DNA, the CDR3 is TGTGCCAGCATACGAGAGCCGGGGGGGCCGACTGAAGCTTTCTTT. This codes for CASIREPGGPTEAFF.

The chain recombines TRBV28 with TRBJ2-2, with 8 positions matching TRBD2. J was trimmed by 4 bases and V by 10 bases; bases with no gene match: 8. This CDR3 region has 14 residues. From germline, CDR1 is MDHEN and CDR2 SYDVKM. CDR3 coding DNA: TGTGCCACCCAGGCGGGGGGCATCACCGGGGAGCTGTTTTTT. Its translation: CATQAGGITGELFF.

The chain combines TRBV30 with TRBJ1-2; no clear D. Trimming shortened V by 4 bases and J by 7 bases, and 25 bases separated the two germline ends. This CDR3 contains 16 residues. From germline, CDR1 is GTSNPN and CDR2 SVGIG (reference sequence). CDR3 sequence: CAWNTPTVGRRGGYTF. CDR3 bases: TGTGCCTGGAACACCCCAACAGTAGGCAGGCGGGGTGGCTACACCTTC.

This clone has just one count. This chain connects TRBV6-2 or TRBV6-3 to TRBJ2-3, with D possibly TRBD1 on 6 matching bases. Between the trimmed V and J ends, which lost 4 bases and 3 bases, there was a span of 23 bases. The CDR3 spans 18 residues. Germline V gene data show CDR1 as MNHEY and CDR2 as SVGEGT. CDR3 sequence (DNA): TGTGCCAGCAGTTCCCCAGGGGCTAGCAGGGGCCCAACAGATACGCAGTATTTT. Its translation: CASSSPGASRGPTDTQYF.

This clone was recorded only once. The chain combines TRBV10-1 with TRBJ1-5; D remains ambiguous. The V gene's germline CDR1 is WNHNN and CDR2 SYGVQD (reference sequence). The V end was cut by 8 bases, the J end by 2 bases, with 10 bases between. This CDR3 is built from 13 residues. The CDR3 reads CASAAGGNQPQHF. CDR3 in DNA: TGCGCCAGCGCCGCCGGTGGCAATCAGCCCCAGCATTTT.

The chain uses TRBV7-8 and TRBJ2-1; 10 nucleotides align to TRBD2. The CDR3 runs to 12 residues. The junction had 5 bases not matched to a gene; V was cut back by 5 bases and J by 13 bases. Germline V gives CDR1 SGHVS, CDR2 FQNEAQ. For the CDR3, the DNA is TGTGCCAGCAGCCCCACTAGCGGGATTCAGTTCTTC. Translated, it gives CASSPTSGIQFF.

The V call is TRBV6-5, the J call TRBJ2-7, with TRBD2 identical over 9 bases. Germline V gives CDR1 MNHEY, CDR2 SVGAGI. Trimming cost V 6 bases and J 7 bases; bases outside gene matches: 10. This CDR3 comprises 14 residues. The CDR3 protein is CASSPGLASGEQYF. The CDR3 nucleotides are TGTGCCAGCAGCCCGGGACTAGCCTCGGGGGAGCAGTACTTC.

This clone is a singleton in its sample. The chain uses TRBV5-1 and TRBJ2-1, with D possibly being TRBD1 (6 bases). Germline V gives CDR1 SGHRS, CDR2 YFSETQ. The CDR3 has 14 amino acids. Between the trimmed V and J ends, which lost 4 bases and 9 bases, there was a span of 17 bases. This CDR3 is CASSVGTLGGEQFF. The CDR3 nucleotides are TGCGCCAGCAGCGTCGGGACACTCGGTGGTGAGCAGTTCTTC.